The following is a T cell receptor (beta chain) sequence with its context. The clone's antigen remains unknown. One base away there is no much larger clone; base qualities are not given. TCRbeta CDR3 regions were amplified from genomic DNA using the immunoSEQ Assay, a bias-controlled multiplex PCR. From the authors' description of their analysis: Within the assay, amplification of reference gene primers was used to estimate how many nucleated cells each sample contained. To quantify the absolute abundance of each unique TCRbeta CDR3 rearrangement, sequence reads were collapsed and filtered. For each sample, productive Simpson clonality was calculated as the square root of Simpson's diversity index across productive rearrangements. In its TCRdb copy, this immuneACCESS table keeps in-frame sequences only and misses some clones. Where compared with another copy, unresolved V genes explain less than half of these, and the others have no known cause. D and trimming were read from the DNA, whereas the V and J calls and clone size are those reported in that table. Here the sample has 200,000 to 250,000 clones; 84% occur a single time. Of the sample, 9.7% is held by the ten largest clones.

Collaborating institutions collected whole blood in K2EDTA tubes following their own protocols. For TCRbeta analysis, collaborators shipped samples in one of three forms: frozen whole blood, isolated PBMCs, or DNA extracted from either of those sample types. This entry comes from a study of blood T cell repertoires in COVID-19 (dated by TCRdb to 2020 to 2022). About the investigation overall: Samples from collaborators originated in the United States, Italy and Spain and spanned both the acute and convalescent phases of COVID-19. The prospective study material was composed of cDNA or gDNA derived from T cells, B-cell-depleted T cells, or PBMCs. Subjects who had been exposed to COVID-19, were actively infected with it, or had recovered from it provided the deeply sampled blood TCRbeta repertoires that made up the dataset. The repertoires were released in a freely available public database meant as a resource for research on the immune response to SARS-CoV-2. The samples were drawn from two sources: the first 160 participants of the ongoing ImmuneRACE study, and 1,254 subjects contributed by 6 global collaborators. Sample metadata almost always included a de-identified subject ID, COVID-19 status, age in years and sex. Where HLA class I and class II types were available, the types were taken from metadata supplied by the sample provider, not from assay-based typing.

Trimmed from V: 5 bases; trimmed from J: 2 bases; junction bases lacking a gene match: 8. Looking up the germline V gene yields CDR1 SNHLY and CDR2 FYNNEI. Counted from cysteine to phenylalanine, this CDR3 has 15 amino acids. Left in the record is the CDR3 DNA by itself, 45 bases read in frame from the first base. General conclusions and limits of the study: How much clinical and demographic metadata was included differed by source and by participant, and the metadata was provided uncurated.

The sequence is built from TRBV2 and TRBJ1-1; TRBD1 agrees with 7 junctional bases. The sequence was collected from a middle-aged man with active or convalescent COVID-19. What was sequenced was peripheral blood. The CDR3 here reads CASSSGTAPNTEAFF. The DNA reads TGTGCCAGCAGTTCAGGGACAGCCCCTAACACTGAAGCTTTCTTT.